This T cell receptor beta chain was captured in a study of blood T cell repertoires in COVID-19. The method was immunoSEQ multiplex PCR; TCRdb's version includes in-frame clones alone and lacks a portion of them. The sample carries approximately 210,000 clones, roughly 87% recorded once. Individuals drawn from 20 to 30 US areas were about 18 to 100 years old. CDR1 and CDR2 (germline): KGHDR, SFDVKD. The V segment lost 4 bases and the J segment 5 bases; nucleotides outside the gene matches: 9. This CDR3 comprises 17 residues. This clone was recorded only once. The sequenced sample was PBMCs or T cells enriched from blood (not recorded which). This sequence originates from a woman aged 30 to 39 who had recovered from COVID-19. The chain couples TRBV24-1 to TRBJ2-3, with 12 bases lining up with TRBD2. DNA for the CDR3: TGTGCCACCAGTGACTATCCTAGCGGGGGGGCCGTAGATACGCAGTATTTT. Translating gives CATSDYPSGGAVDTQYF.